This T cell receptor beta chain appears in the sequencing data of a study of vaccination effects on CD4 cells after COVID-19. Study as a whole: It was a median of 72 days after the second dose that post-vaccine samples were obtained. Findings of the study overall: Late in the post-vaccination period, infection-induced and vaccine-induced clones underwent marked clonal contraction.

This clone was seen just once. The antigen is undetermined. CD4+ T cells were isolated after 10 days of culture. Each participant was administered two doses of either the BNT162b2 or the mRNA-1273 vaccine. A half-medium replacement with IL-2 medium was carried out on days 3 and 7. Some clones are missing from TCRdb's copy, which holds only in-frame ones; the method was immunoSEQ multiplex PCR. The sample carries 37,000 or so clones, under 70% recorded once. This sequence originates from a human donor who received a COVID-19 vaccine. Sequencing used CD4+ T cells from PBMCs cultured without peptide, obtained after COVID-19 vaccination.

The CDR3, as DNA: TGTGCCAGCTCACCACCGAGAGGACAGGGGAGAACTGAAGCTTTCTTT. Its protein is CASSPPRGQGRTEAFF. The chain couples TRBV18 to TRBJ1-1; 9 bases match TRBD1. The CDR3 spans 16 residues. Germline CDR1 reads KGHSH; CDR2 reads LQKENI. Trimming cost V 0 bases and J 5 bases; bases outside gene matches: 7.